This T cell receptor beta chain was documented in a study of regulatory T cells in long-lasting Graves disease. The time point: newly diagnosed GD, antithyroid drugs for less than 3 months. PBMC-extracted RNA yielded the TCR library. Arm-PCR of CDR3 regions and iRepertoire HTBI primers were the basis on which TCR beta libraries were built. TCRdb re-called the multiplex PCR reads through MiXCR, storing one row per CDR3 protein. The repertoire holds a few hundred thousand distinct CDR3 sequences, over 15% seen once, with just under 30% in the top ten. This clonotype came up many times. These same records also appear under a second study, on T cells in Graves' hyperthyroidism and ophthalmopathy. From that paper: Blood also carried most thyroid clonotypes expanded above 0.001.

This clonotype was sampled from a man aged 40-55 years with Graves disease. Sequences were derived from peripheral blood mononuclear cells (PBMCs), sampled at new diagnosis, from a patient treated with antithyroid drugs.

The CDR3 nucleotides read TGCAGTGCCACACAATCTAGCCGGGAGACCCAGTACTTC. Its protein product is CSATQSSRETQYF. V is TRBV20-1 and J is TRBJ2-5; tentatively, D is TRBD2 (5 bases). V dropped 6 bases and J dropped 5 bases, with 16 bases sitting between them. This CDR3 contains 13 residues. CDR1 is DFQATT, CDR2 SNEGSKA, per germline (reference sequence).